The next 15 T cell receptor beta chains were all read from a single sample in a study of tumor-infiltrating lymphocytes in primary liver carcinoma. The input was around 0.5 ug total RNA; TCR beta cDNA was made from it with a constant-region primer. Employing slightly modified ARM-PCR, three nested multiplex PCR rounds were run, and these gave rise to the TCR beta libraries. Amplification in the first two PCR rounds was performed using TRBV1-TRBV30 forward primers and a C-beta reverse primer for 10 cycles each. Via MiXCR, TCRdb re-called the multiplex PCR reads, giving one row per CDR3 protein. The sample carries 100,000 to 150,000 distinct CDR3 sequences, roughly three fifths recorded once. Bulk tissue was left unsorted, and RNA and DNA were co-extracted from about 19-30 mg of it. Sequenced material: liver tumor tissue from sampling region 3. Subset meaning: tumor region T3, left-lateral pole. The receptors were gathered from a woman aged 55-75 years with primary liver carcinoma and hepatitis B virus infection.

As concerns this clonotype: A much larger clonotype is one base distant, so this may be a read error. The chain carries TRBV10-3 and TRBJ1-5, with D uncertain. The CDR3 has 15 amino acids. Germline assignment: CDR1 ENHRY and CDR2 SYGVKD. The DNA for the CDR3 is TGTGCCATCAGTGAGGGGCAGTATAGCAGTCAGCCCCAGCATTTT. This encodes CAISEGQYSSQPQHF.

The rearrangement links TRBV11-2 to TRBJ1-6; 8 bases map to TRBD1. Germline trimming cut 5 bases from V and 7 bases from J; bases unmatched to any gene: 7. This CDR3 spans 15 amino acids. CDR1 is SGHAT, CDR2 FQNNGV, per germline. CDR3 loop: CASSQGQGVNSPLHF. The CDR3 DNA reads TGTGCCAGCAGCCAAGGACAGGGAGTGAATTCACCCCTCCACTTT.

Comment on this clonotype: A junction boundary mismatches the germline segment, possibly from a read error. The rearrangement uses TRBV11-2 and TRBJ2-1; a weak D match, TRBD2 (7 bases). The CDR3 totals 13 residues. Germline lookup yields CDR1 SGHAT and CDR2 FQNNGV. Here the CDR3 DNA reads TGTACCAGCAGCTCGTACGGGGGGCGTGAGCAGTTCTTC. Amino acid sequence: CTSSSYGGREQFF.

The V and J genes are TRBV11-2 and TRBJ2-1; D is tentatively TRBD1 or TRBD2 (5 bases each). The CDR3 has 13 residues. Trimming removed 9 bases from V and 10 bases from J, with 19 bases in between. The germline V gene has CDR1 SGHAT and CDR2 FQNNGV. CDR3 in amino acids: CASRFARGGEQFF. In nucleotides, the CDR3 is TGTGCCAGTAGATTCGCTAGGGGCGGGGAGCAGTTCTTC.

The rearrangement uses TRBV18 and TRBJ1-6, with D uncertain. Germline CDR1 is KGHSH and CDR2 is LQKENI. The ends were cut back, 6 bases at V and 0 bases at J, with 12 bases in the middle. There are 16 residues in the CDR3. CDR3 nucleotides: TGTGCCAGCTCCCCGTCCCCGAGCTCCTATAATTCACCCCTCCACTTT. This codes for CASSPSPSSYNSPLHF.

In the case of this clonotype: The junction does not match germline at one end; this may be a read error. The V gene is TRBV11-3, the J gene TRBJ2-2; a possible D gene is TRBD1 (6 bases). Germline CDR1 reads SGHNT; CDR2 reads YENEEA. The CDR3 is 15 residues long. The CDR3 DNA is TGTGTCAGCAGCTCTTACAGGGTTTTAGCCGAGGAGCTGTTTTTT. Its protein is CVSSSYRVLAEELFF.

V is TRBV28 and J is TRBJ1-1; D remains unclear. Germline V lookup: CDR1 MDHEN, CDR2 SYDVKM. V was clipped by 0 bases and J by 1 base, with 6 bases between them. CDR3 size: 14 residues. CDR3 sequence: CASSLWRQNTEAFF. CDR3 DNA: TGTGCCAGCAGTTTATGGAGACAGAACACTGAAGCTTTCTTT.

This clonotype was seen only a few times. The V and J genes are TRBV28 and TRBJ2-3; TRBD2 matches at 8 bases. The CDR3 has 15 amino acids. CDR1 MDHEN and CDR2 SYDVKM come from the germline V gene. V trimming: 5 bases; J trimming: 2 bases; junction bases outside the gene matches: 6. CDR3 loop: CASSVTSGLTDTQYF. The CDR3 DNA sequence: TGTGCCAGCAGTGTTACTAGCGGACTCACAGATACGCAGTATTTT.

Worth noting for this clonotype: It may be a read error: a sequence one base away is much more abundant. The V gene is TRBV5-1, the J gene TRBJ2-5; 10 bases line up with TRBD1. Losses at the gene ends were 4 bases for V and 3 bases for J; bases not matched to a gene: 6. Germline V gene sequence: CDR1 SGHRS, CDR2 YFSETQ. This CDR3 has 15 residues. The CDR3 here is CASSKGQGLEETQYF. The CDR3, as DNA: TGCGCCAGCAGCAAGGGACAGGGGCTGGAAGAGACCCAGTACTTC. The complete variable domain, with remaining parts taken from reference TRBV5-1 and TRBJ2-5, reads KAGVTQTPRYLIKTRGQQVTLSCSPISGHRSVSWYQQTPGQGLQFLFEYFSETQRNKGNFPGRFSGRQFSNSRSEMNVSTLELGDSALYLCASSKGQGLEETQYFGPGTRLLVL.

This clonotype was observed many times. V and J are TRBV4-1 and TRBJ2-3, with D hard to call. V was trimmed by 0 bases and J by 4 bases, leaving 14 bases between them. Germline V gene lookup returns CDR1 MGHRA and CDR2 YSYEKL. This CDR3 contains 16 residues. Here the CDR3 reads CASSQDWPSPSDTQYF. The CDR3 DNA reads TGCGCCAGCAGCCAAGATTGGCCTAGTCCCTCAGATACGCAGTATTTT.

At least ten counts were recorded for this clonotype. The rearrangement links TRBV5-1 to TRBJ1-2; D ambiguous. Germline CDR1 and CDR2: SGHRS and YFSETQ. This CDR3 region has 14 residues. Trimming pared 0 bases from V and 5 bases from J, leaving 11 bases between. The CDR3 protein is CASSLDSQDYGYTF. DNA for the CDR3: TGCGCCAGCAGCTTGGACTCCCAGGATTATGGCTACACCTTC. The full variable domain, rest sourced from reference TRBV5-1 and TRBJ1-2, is KAGVTQTPRYLIKTRGQQVTLSCSPISGHRSVSWYQQTPGQGLQFLFEYFSETQRNKGNFPGRFSGRQFSNSRSEMNVSTLELGDSALYLCASSLDSQDYGYTFGSGTRLTVV.

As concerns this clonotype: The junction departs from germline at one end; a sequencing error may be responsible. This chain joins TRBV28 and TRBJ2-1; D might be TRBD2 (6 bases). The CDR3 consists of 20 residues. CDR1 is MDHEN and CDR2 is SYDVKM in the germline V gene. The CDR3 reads CASSRTPSGERTSSYYEQFF. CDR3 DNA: TGTGCCAGTAGTAGGACCCCATCGGGGGAGCGGACGAGCTCCTACTATGAGCAGTTCTTC.

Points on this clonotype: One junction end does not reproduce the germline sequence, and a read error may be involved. The CDR3 DNA is TGTGCCAGTCTGCGGGCGGGGGGTAGGTACGACCAGTACTTC. This gives the protein CASLRAGGRYDQYF. This chain uses TRBV28 with TRBJ2-7, with 8 bases that match TRBD2. Germline CDR1 is MDHEN and CDR2 is SYDVKM. The CDR3 has 14 amino acids.

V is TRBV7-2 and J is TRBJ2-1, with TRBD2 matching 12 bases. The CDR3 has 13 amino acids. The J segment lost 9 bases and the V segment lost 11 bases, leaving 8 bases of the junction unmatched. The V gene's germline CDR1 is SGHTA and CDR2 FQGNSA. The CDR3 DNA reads TGTGCCCTAGCGGGAGGGCGCGGACGTGAGCAGTTCTTC. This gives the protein CALAGGRGREQFF.

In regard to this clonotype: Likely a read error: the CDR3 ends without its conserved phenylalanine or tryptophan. The CDR3, as DNA: TGTGCCAGCAGCAAGGGGGGCGTTTTCACAAATACGCAGTATTCT. Protein product: CASSKGGVFTNTQYS. The chain recombines TRBV12-3 or TRBV12-4 with TRBJ2-3; D is perhaps TRBD1 or TRBD2 (6 bases each). The CDR3 sequence is 15 residues long.